This T cell receptor beta chain was profiled in a study of control samples from healthy donors and cancer patients. Profiling relied on immunoSEQ multiplex PCR, and the TCRdb table lists in-frame clones only, not all of them. In the table there are about 190,000 clones, 90% to 95% of which are singletons. V gave up 5 bases and J gave up 4 bases, with 11 bases separating them. The CDR3 spans 13 residues. Looked up from germline, CDR1 is PRHDT and CDR2 is FYEKMQ (reference sequence). The chain has TRBV13 and TRBJ1-1, with a tentative D call TRBD1 (6 bases). Sample: blood. The receptor's source is a man between 25 and 39 years old in good health. This CDR3 is CASSHRVSTEAFF. CDR3 DNA: TGTGCCAGCAGCCACAGGGTAAGCACTGAAGCTTTCTTT.